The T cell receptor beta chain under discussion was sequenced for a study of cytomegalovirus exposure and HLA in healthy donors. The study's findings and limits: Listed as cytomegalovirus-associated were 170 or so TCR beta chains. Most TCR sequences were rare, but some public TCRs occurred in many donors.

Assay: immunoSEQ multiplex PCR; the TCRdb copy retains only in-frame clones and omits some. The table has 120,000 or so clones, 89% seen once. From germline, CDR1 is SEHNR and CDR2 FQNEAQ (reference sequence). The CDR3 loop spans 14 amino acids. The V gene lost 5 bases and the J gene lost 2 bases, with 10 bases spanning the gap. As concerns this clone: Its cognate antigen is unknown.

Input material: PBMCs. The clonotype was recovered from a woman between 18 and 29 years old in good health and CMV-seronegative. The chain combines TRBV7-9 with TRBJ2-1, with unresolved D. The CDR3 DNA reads TGTGCCAGCAGCCTAGTGGCCCCCTACAATGAGCAGTTCTTC. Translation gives CASSLVAPYNEQFF.